Described below is a single T cell receptor beta chain sequence and its context. This clonotype has a handful of counts. What this receptor recognizes is not known. No base quality values were provided; no much bigger clone lies one nucleotide off. The sequencing machine was an Illumina HiSeq 2500. TCR beta libraries were prepared by quantitative 5'-RACE with molecular barcodes. As for the original processing: A new computational method, built on a probabilistic model of VDJ rearrangement, was used to identify disease-linked TCR variants. The public reads were run again by TCRdb, first through fastp at Q25 and then through MiXCR, and only productive beta chains were kept. When rows share a CDR3 protein, they turn into one entry using the most common DNA and genes. None of the V and J calls come from the authors' own analysis; TCRdb made them. The sample yields approximately 400,000 distinct CDR3 sequences; 20% to 30% were counted once. The ten top clones hold about 1% of the sample.

The sample originates from a study of CD8 T cells in ankylosing spondylitis (TCRdb year 2017). Study-wide context: The study set out to find disease-linked TCR variants by profiling T cell receptor beta repertoires in ankylosing spondylitis patients and healthy donors. The full study cohort was made up of about 24 ankylosing spondylitis patients and 95 to 130 healthy donors. Peripheral blood was sampled, and synovial fluid was also collected from ankylosing spondylitis patients. Paper-wide results and their limitations: A TCR beta motif of 7 or 8 highly homologous amino acid variants appeared characteristic of blood from ankylosing spondylitis patients. Some motif variants had previously been reported in the synovial fluid and blood of reactive arthritis patients, which suggests shared mechanisms of disease initiation. Significant enrichment of the disease-linked clones was reported in matched synovial fluid samples from ankylosing spondylitis patients. A CD8+ phenotype was shown by the disease-linked clones, which were found at relatively low frequencies in peripheral blood.

The germline V gene provides CDR1 WSHSY and CDR2 SAAADI. The junction carries 22 bases between V and J, which are trimmed by 10 bases and 6 bases respectively. The CDR3 starts with the cysteine, ends with the phenylalanine, and has 14 residues. CDR3 DNA is the only sequence kept; it has 42 bases, read in frame from the first base. The source is a male donor with ankylosing spondylitis. This receptor chain uses TRBV10-2 and TRBJ2-7, with the D gene call left open. Source material: blood, either unsorted or a sorted T cell fraction (not recorded which). The nucleotide sequence is TGCGCCACTCAAACCCCTGAGCTCCCAGGCGAGCAGTACTTC. It encodes CATQTPELPGEQYF.